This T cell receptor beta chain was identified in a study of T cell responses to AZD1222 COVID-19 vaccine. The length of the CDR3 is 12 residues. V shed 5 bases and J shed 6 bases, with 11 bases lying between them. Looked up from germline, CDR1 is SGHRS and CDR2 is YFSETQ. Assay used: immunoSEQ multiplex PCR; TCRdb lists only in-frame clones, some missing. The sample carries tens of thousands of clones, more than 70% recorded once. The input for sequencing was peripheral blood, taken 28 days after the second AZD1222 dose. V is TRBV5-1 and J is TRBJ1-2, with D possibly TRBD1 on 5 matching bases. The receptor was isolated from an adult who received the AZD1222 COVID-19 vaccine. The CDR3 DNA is TGCGCCAGCAGGGCAGGGAGTGATGGCTACACCTTC. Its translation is CASRAGSDGYTF.